This paragraph reports one T cell receptor (beta chain). Its target is unknown. Healthy Caucasians alone served as donors. The CDR3 length is 15 residues. With 8 bases removed from V and 0 bases from J, the gap between germline ends came to 19 bases. CDR1 is DFQATT, CDR2 SNEGSKA, per germline (reference sequence). The data are from a study of identical twins. A universal primer binding site was introduced by template switching. The final cDNA contained unique molecular identifiers. TCRdb independently ran MiXCR on the 5' RACE reads; one entry per CDR3 protein. The sample records 700,000 or so distinct CDR3 sequences, 8.6% being singletons. The study, taken as a whole, reports: Memory repertoires showed no such pattern, whereas abundant cord blood beta clonotypes carried fewer insertions.

These data were also filed under a second study, of yellow fever vaccine responses in identical twins.

Sequenced: PBMCs. The chain employs TRBV20-1 and TRBJ2-5; D possibly corresponds to TRBD2 (6 bases). The clonotype originates from a woman between 18 and 29 years old in good health. Written as DNA, the CDR3 is TGCAGTTACGGGCGGGACGGACCGTACCAAGAGACCCAGTACTTC. Residues: CSYGRDGPYQETQYF.